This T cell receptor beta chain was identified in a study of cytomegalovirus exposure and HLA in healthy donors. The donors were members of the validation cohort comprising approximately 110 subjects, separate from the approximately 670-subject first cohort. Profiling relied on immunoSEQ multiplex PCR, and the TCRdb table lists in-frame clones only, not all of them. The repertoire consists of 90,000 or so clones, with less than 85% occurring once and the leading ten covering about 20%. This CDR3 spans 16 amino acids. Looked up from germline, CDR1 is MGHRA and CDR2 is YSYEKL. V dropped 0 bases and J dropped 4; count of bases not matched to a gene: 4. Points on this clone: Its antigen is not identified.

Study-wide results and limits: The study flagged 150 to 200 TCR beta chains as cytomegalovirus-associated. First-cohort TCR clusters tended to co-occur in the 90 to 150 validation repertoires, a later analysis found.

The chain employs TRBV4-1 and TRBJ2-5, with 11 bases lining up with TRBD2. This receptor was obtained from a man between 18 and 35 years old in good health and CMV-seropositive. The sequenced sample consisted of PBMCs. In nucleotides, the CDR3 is TGCGCCAGCAGCCAAGATGTAGGACTAGCGGGAGAGACCCAGTACTTC. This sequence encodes CASSQDVGLAGETQYF.